The next 9 T cell receptor beta chains were all read from a single sample in a study of T-cell reconstitution after alpha-beta-depleted transplantation in children. It was with unique molecular identifiers that the TCRbeta library was prepared. In TCRdb, the PCR reads were re-called with MiXCR into one record per CDR3 protein. The table lists 400,000 to 500,000 distinct CDR3 sequences, 9.5% to 13% of them singletons, with nearly 5.5% in the top ten. The specimen comprised PBMCs from the stem cell graft donor, sampled from the stem cell graft. The origin of the receptors is a human donor who donated a stem cell graft to a child with acute myeloid leukemia.

The chain is built from TRBV6-1 and TRBJ1-5; tentative D call: TRBD1 (5 bases). Germline V lookup: CDR1 MNHNS, CDR2 SASEGT. V shed 10 bases and J shed 4 bases, with 23 bases lying between them. The CDR3 runs 16 residues. CDR3: CATNSYFETDNQPQHF. CDR3 bases: TGTGCCACCAACAGTTACTTTGAGACAGATAATCAGCCCCAGCATTTT.

The CDR3 protein is CSAWGWGVDEQFF. The CDR3 DNA sequence: TGCAGCGCGTGGGGGTGGGGGGTCGATGAGCAGTTCTTC. The chain has TRBV29-1 and TRBJ2-1, with TRBD2 as a possible D gene (6 bases). The CDR3 contains 13 residues. Germline CDR1 reads SQVTM; CDR2 reads ANQGSEA. The V end lost 7 bases, the J end lost 8 bases, and 18 bases lay between the germline ends.

The CDR3 sequence: CASSESYGSTYEQYF. CDR3 in DNA: TGTGCCAGCAGCGAATCTTACGGTTCCACCTACGAGCAGTACTTC. This chain links TRBV11-3 with TRBJ2-7; D not resolved. Per the germline V gene, CDR1 is SGHNT and CDR2 is YENEEA. The CDR3 covers 15 residues. Deletions cut 5 bases from V and 2 bases from J, with 16 bases between.

This clonotype came up a few times. The chain uses TRBV20-1 and TRBJ1-3, with D perhaps TRBD1 (5 bases). Trimming cost V 1 base and J 3 bases, with 16 bases left between them. This CDR3 comprises 16 residues. Germline loops: CDR1 DFQATT, CDR2 SNEGSKA (reference sequence). The CDR3 here is CSARALTLGGGNTIYF. The CDR3 nucleotides are TGCAGTGCTAGAGCTCTCACTCTGGGGGGTGGAAACACCATATATTTT.

This clonotype has ten or more counts. This chain connects TRBV11-2 to TRBJ2-2, with TRBD2 matching 8 bases. From germline, CDR1 is SGHAT and CDR2 FQNNGV. J lost 7 bases, V lost 4 bases, and 8 bases had no gene match. The CDR3 sequence is 15 residues long. CDR3 residues: CASSYRAGGDGELFF. The DNA of the CDR3 is TGTGCCAGCAGCTATCGCGCGGGGGGTGACGGGGAGCTGTTTTTT.

This clonotype has a count of ten or more. J is TRBJ2-2 and V is TRBV7-2; D is undetermined. The CDR3 loop spans 14 amino acids. Germline CDR1 and CDR2: SGHTA and FQGNSA. Trimming stripped 0 bases from V and 0 bases from J, with 2 bases between. The CDR3 loop is CASSLAPNTGELFF. The CDR3, as DNA: TGTGCCAGCAGCTTAGCCCCGAACACCGGGGAGCTGTTTTTT.

This chain links TRBV10-1 with TRBJ2-5, with 9 bases identical to TRBD2. V lost 5 bases, J lost 6 bases, and 4 bases stayed unmatched. This CDR3 spans 13 amino acids. CDR1 and CDR2 (germline): WNHNN, SYGVQD (reference sequence). CDR3 residues: CASSTGLAKTQYF. The CDR3 nucleotides are TGCGCCAGCAGTACCGGACTAGCGAAGACCCAGTACTTC.

This sequence joins TRBV18 and TRBJ2-6; perhaps TRBD2 as D (6 bases). V lost 3 bases and J lost 0, with 9 bases in between. Germline V CDR1 and CDR2: KGHSH, LQKENI. CDR3 size: 16 residues. Here the CDR3 reads CASSPEGGSGANVLTF. The CDR3 bases are TGTGCCAGCTCACCGGAGGGAGGCTCTGGGGCCAACGTCCTGACTTTC. Combining the CDR3 with reference TRBV18 and TRBJ2-6 gives the whole variable domain NAGVMQNPRHLVRRRGQEARLRCSPMKGHSHVYWYRQLPEEGLKFMVYLQKENIIDESGMPKERFSAEFPKEGPSILRIQQVVRGDSAAYFCASSPEGGSGANVLTFGAGSRLTVL.

This clonotype was counted at least ten times. This chain joins TRBV20-1 and TRBJ2-7; perhaps TRBD1 as D (5 bases). Between the trimmed V and J ends, which lost 0 bases and 6 bases, there was a span of 9 bases. This CDR3 has 12 amino acids. Germline V gene sequence: CDR1 DFQATT, CDR2 SNEGSKA (reference sequence). The chain's CDR3 is CSARDPQGEQYV. Written as DNA, the CDR3 is TGCAGTGCTAGAGATCCCCAGGGCGAGCAGTACGTC.